This T cell receptor beta chain was recorded in a study of blood T cell repertoires in COVID-19. About the research overall: T cells, B-cell-depleted T cells, or PBMCs supplied cDNA or gDNA.

CDR1 and CDR2 (germline): SGHRS, YFSETQ. V lost 7 bases to trimming and J lost 5 bases; unmatched junction nucleotides: 11. The CDR3 consists of 15 residues. As processed by the authors: It was from reference gene primer amplification that nucleated cell counts were estimated. The repertoire was sequenced with immunoSEQ multiplex PCR; TCRdb's copy has only in-frame clones and lacks some. V and J calls and clone size come straight from that table; D and trimming were deduced from the DNA. The profile shows approximately 430,000 clones, about nine tenths of them singletons. This sequence originates from a woman aged 30 to 39 with active or convalescent COVID-19. The sample consisted of peripheral blood. The V gene is TRBV5-1, the J gene TRBJ2-1; 8 positions match TRBD2. CDR3 loop: CASYLTSGGNNEQFF. CDR3 DNA: TGCGCCAGCTACCTTACTAGCGGAGGGAACAATGAGCAGTTCTTC.